The 2 T cell receptor beta chains reported below all come from one sample, sequenced in a study of blood T cell repertoires in COVID-19. The method was immunoSEQ multiplex PCR; TCRdb's version includes in-frame clones alone and lacks a portion of them. Counted here are fewer than 700,000 clones, about 88% occurring once; the ten biggest clones make up less than 9.5%. Sequenced sample: peripheral blood. The receptors were gathered from a woman in her 50s with COVID-19, enrolled during active disease.

V and J are TRBV11-2 and TRBJ1-4, with 7 bases matching TRBD1. Trimming at V came to 1 base and at J to 8 bases, leaving 10 bases not matched to a gene. This CDR3 region has 16 residues. CDR1 and CDR2 from the germline V gene are SGHAT and FQNNGV. Here the CDR3 reads CASSLGATGQEEKLFF. The CDR3 bases are TGTGCCAGCAGCTTAGGGGCGACAGGGCAGGAGGAAAAACTGTTTTTT.

CDR3 in amino acids: CASYFPGGRGGELFF. CDR3 DNA sequence: TGTGCCAGCTACTTCCCGGGGGGCCGGGGAGGGGAGCTGTTTTTT. This chain joins TRBV27 and TRBJ2-2, with a possible D match to TRBD2 (7 bases). V lost 8 bases and J 8 bases, leaving 21 bases between the germline ends. Germline values: CDR1 MNHEY, CDR2 SMNVEV (reference sequence). This CDR3 contains 15 residues.